One sample yielded the 18 T cell receptor beta chains listed below, sequenced in a study of OX40 agonist ivuxolimab in advanced cancers. Method: immunoSEQ multiplex PCR; TCRdb's copy keeps in-frame clones and lacks some. The table shows some 66,000 clones, with more than 70% occurring only once. This specimen consisted of CD4+ or CD8+ T cells sorted from blood, obtained in a trial of the OX40 agonist ivuxolimab. These receptors were taken from an adult with an advanced solid tumor such as melanoma, head and neck, liver or kidney cancer.

The chain carries TRBV10-3 and TRBJ2-5; D may be TRBD1 or TRBD2 (5 bases each). CDR1 is ENHRY, CDR2 SYGVKD, per germline. V was trimmed by 6 bases and J by 3 bases, leaving 11 bases between them. The CDR3 covers 13 residues. CDR3 in amino acids: CAISGTDEETQYF. DNA for the CDR3: TGTGCCATCAGCGGGACCGACGAAGAGACCCAGTACTTC.

The chain has TRBV6-5 and TRBJ2-7; D is uncertain. Germline CDR1 and CDR2: MNHEY and SVGAGI. V lost 6 bases, J lost 2 bases, and 8 bases lay in between. The CDR3 runs 12 residues. The CDR3 protein is CASSSTTYEQYF. The CDR3 DNA is TGTGCCAGCAGCTCGACAACCTACGAGCAGTACTTC.

The chain uses TRBV19 and TRBJ2-7; D is perhaps TRBD2 (7 bases). Germline V lookup: CDR1 LNHDA, CDR2 SQIVND (reference sequence). V lost 5 bases to trimming and J lost 0 bases, with 17 bases between them. The CDR3 is 16 residues long. Here the CDR3 DNA reads TGTGCCAGTAGTCCCGGGTTCGCGGGGGCCTCCTACGAGCAGTACTTC. Protein sequence: CASSPGFAGASYEQYF.

The gene calls are TRBV5-5 and TRBJ1-2; maybe TRBD1 (6 bases). Per germline, CDR1 SGHKS and CDR2 YYEKEE (reference sequence). Trimming stripped 0 bases from V and 8 bases from J, with 8 bases between. The CDR3 contains 12 residues. CDR3 nucleotides: TGTGCCAGCAGCTTGGTAGACAGGGGCTACACCTTC. Translated: CASSLVDRGYTF.

A single count supports this clone. The V call is TRBV5-4, the J call TRBJ1-1; a possible D gene is TRBD1 (6 bases). CDR1 is SGHNT and CDR2 is YYREEE in the germline V gene (reference sequence). This CDR3 comprises 14 residues. V was trimmed by 5 bases and J by 2 bases, leaving 13 bases between them. As DNA, the CDR3 is TGTGCCAGCAGTACAGGGATTGGAAACACTGAAGCTTTCTTT. As protein: CASSTGIGNTEAFF.

This clone showed up just once. The chain carries TRBV11-3 and TRBJ2-3; D unclear. V lost 5 bases and J 3 bases, leaving 6 bases between the germline ends. This CDR3 is built from 12 residues. Per germline, CDR1 SGHNT and CDR2 YENEEA. CDR3 in amino acids: CASSPQTDTQYF. The DNA of the CDR3 is TGTGCCAGCAGCCCCCAAACAGATACGCAGTATTTT.

J is TRBJ2-6 and V is TRBV2; D is undetermined. The CDR3 contains 15 residues. Trimming pared 3 bases from V and 0 bases from J, leaving 6 bases between. CDR1 is SNHLY and CDR2 is FYNNEI in the germline V gene. DNA of the CDR3: TGTGCCAGCAGTGATTGGAGCTCTGGGGCCAACGTCCTGACTTTC. It encodes CASSDWSSGANVLTF.

V gene TRBV5-1 combines with J gene TRBJ1-3, with TRBD1 as a possible D gene (6 bases). The germline V gene has CDR1 SGHRS and CDR2 YFSETQ. This CDR3 is built from 14 residues. With 4 bases removed from V and 6 bases from J, the gap between germline ends came to 14 bases. CDR3 bases: TGCGCCAGCAGCCCGGAAGGGGGGTCAAACACCATATATTTT. Amino acid sequence: CASSPEGGSNTIYF.

CDR3 nucleotide sequence: TGTGCCAGCAGCTTATCGTCAAGCTCCTACGAGCAGTACTTC. Protein: CASSLSSSSYEQYF. The J gene is TRBJ2-7, the V gene TRBV7-9; D not resolved. The CDR3 covers 14 residues. V dropped 2 bases and J dropped 0 bases, with 8 bases sitting between them. Germline CDR1 reads SEHNR; CDR2 reads FQNEAQ (reference sequence).

The chain is built from TRBV11-2 and TRBJ2-3; D is undetermined. Germline V gene sequence: CDR1 SGHAT, CDR2 FQNNGV. This CDR3 is built from 15 residues. The V end lost 4 bases, the J end lost 1 base, and 12 bases lay between the germline ends. CDR3 sequence (DNA): TGTGCCAGCAGCTACCTTGGGTCTCGCACAGATACGCAGTATTTT. As protein: CASSYLGSRTDTQYF.

This sequence joins TRBV27 and TRBJ2-1; D possibly corresponds to TRBD1 (7 bases). Germline CDR1 is MNHEY and CDR2 is SMNVEV (reference sequence). The length of the CDR3 is 15 residues. With 5 bases removed from V and 5 bases from J, the gap between germline ends came to 16 bases. CDR3 region: CASSLTRGANNEQFF. The CDR3 DNA follows: TGTGCCAGCAGTCTTACCAGGGGGGCTAACAATGAGCAGTTCTTC.

The chain recombines TRBV2 with TRBJ2-7, with TRBD2 matching 11 bases. The V gene end was trimmed by 1 base and the J gene end by 4 bases; junction bases not matched to a gene: 6. The CDR3 covers 16 residues. The germline V gene encodes CDR1 SNHLY and CDR2 FYNNEI. CDR3 region: CASSEGPGTSGYEQYF. The CDR3 coding sequence is TGTGCCAGCAGTGAAGGACCCGGGACTAGCGGATACGAGCAGTACTTC. Drawing the rest from reference TRBV2 and TRBJ2-7, the complete variable domain is EPEVTQTPSHQVTQMGQEVILRCVPISNHLYFYWYRQILGQKVEFLVSFYNNEISEKSEIFDDQFSVERPDGSNFTLKIRSTKLEDSAMYFCASSEGPGTSGYEQYFGPGTRLTVT.

This chain uses TRBV18 with TRBJ2-5, with 7 positions matching TRBD2. Germline V gene lookup returns CDR1 KGHSH and CDR2 LQKENI. The CDR3 covers 15 residues. V shed 4 bases, J shed 2 bases, and the junction held 7 bases outside the gene matches. The CDR3 bases are TGTGCCAGCTCACGTTCAGGGACTATTCAAGAGACCCAGTACTTC. Residues: CASSRSGTIQETQYF.

This chain connects TRBV29-1 to TRBJ2-3; no clear D. Trimming removed 7 bases at V and 4 bases at J, with 12 bases between. Germline V gene sequence: CDR1 SQVTM, CDR2 ANQGSEA. This CDR3 comprises 12 residues. The DNA of the CDR3 is TGCAGCGGGCGATGGTCCGCAGATACGCAGTATTTT. As protein: CSGRWSADTQYF.

This chain uses TRBV18 with TRBJ2-1; D is uncertain. The germline CDR1 and CDR2 sequences are KGHSH and LQKENI. The CDR3 runs 13 residues. V was cut by 0 bases and J by 5 bases, with 5 bases left in between. The DNA of the CDR3 is TGTGCCAGCTCACCACCCTCACACAATGAGCAGTTCTTC. Its translation: CASSPPSHNEQFF.

The chain recombines TRBV19 with TRBJ2-2; perhaps TRBD1 as D (5 bases). Trimming stripped 6 bases from V and 7 bases from J, with 15 bases between. CDR1 and CDR2 (germline): LNHDA, SQIVND (reference sequence). CDR3 length: 14 residues. The CDR3 region is CASRSQGPDGELFF. CDR3 nucleotides: TGTGCCAGTAGGAGTCAGGGCCCTGACGGGGAGCTGTTTTTT.

The V and J genes are TRBV19 and TRBJ2-2; no definite D call. CDR3 size: 14 residues. V lost 5 bases and J lost 1, with 8 bases in between. The germline V gene has CDR1 LNHDA and CDR2 SQIVND (reference sequence). As DNA, the CDR3 is TGTGCCAGTAGTTTAGGGCTGAACACCGGGGAGCTGTTTTTT. Amino acid sequence: CASSLGLNTGELFF.

V usage is TRBV28 and J usage is TRBJ2-5, with 9 bases matching TRBD1. CDR1 is MDHEN and CDR2 is SYDVKM in the germline V gene. There are 16 residues in the CDR3. J was trimmed by 4 bases and V by 6 bases; bases with no gene match: 12. The CDR3 loop reads CASRAPGQGNGETQYF. For the CDR3, the DNA is TGTGCCAGCAGGGCTCCGGGACAGGGAAACGGAGAGACCCAGTACTTC.